The rows below give T cell receptor beta chains drawn from one sample of a study of blood T cell repertoires in COVID-19. Clones were sequenced by immunoSEQ multiplex PCR, and TCRdb holds only the in-frame ones, with some missing. Of some 360,000 clones in the sample, about nine tenths are singletons; the top ten hold over 3.5%. Sequencing input: peripheral blood. These receptors all stem from a woman aged 55-70 years with COVID-19, enrolled during active disease. CDR3s include the opening cysteine and the closing phenylalanine or tryptophan. D genes are given only for firm matches. The size entry is marked missing in some rows and otherwise reads once, few, many or a size class.

size	V	D	J	DNA	CDR3
NA	TRBV5-1	TRBD1	TRBJ1-1	TGCGCCAGCAGCGGGACAGGGGTGGGGACTGAAGCTTTCTTT	CASSGTGVGTEAFF
few	TRBV24-1	TRBD2	TRBJ2-1	TGTGCCACCAGGGCCGCTGGGGGACTAGCTGCCAATGAGCAGTTCTTC	CATRAAGGLAANEQFF
NA	TRBV28	TRBD1	TRBJ1-5	TGTGCCAGCAGTTCGCAGGGGGCTTGGCCCAGTAATCAGCCCCAGCATTTT	CASSSQGAWPSNQPQHF
NA	TRBV3-1/TRBV3-2	TRBD1	TRBJ1-1	TGTGCCAGCAGCTGGGGACAGTCGAACACTGAAGCTTTCTTT	CASSWGQSNTEAFF
once	TRBV6-5	NA	TRBJ1-2	TGTGCCAGCATGTCAGGGGTTGGTTATGGCTACACCTTC	CASMSGVGYGYTF
NA	TRBV7-4	NA	TRBJ2-7	TGTGCCAGCATCCCTGTCTCTGGACTCCAATTTCAATCCTACGAGCAGTACTTC	CASIPVSGLQFQSYEQYF
NA	TRBV27	NA	TRBJ2-3	TGTGCCAGCAGTTTATCATGGACAAGCACAGATACGCAGTATTTT	CASSLSWTSTDTQYF
NA	TRBV19	NA	TRBJ1-2	TGTGCCAGTAGTTTTCGGGGGGCCGGCTATGGCTACACCTTC	CASSFRGAGYGYTF
NA	TRBV24-1	NA	TRBJ1-1	TGTGCCACCAGTGACCCGATGACAGGCACCCGGGCTTTCTTT	CATSDPMTGTRAFF
NA	TRBV9	NA	TRBJ1-2	TGTGCCAGCAGCGTAGGGACAGATTATGGCTACACCTTC	CASSVGTDYGYTF
once	TRBV4-1	TRBD1	TRBJ1-2	TGCGCCAGCAGCCAGACAGGGTTGTTCTATGGCTACACCTTC	CASSQTGLFYGYTF
NA	TRBV11-3	NA	TRBJ1-1	TGTGCCAGCAGCTTAGATCTGAGGGCTGAAGCTTTCTTT	CASSLDLRAEAFF
NA	TRBV19	NA	TRBJ1-5	TGTGCCAGTAGATGGGCCCAATCCCAGCCCCAGCATTTT	CASRWAQSQPQHF